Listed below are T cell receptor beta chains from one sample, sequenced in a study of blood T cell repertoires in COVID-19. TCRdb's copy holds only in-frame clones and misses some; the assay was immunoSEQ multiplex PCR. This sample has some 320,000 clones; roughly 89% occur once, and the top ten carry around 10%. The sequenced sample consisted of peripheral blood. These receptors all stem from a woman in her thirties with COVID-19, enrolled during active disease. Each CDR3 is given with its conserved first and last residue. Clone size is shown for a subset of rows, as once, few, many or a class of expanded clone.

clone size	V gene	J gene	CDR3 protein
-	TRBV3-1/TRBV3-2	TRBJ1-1	CASSRNGPNEAFF
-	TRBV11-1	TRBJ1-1	CASSLAGSGTEAFF
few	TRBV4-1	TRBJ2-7	CASSQWGGGRALSCEQYF
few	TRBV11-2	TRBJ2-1	CASSPWASAYNEQFF
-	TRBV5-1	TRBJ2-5	CASSLVASGETQYF
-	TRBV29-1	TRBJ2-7	CSVEVGTYEQYF
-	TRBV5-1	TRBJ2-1	CASSVGSNHNEQFF
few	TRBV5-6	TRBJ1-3	CASSPTGSGNTIYF
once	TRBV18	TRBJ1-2	CASSPQGGAYSYGYTF
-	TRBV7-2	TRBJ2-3	CASTVILGGEILDTQYF
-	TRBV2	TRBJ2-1	CASRGLAGAPRYNEQFF
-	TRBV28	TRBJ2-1	CASSLPSERGFF
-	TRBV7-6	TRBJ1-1	CASTPWEIVNTEAFF
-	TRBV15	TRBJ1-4	CATSSPPGGSQKLFF
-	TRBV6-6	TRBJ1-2	CASSYNSGQGTGYTF
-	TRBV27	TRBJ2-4	CASSPREHLRGYF
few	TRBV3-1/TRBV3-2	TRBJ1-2	CASSQVAGDGYTF
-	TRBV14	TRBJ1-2	CASSQDVPGQDYGYTF
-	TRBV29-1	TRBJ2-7	CSSTDGSYEQYF
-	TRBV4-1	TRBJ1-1	CASSHTQGATEAFF
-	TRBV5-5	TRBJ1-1	CASSLGDSRLTEAFF
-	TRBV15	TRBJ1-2	CATSRVGPGGYGYTF
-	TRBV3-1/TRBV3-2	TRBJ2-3	CASSQNSGGNTQYF
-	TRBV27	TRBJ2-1	CASSLWDRGGNEQFF
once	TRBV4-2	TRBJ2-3	CASSRAGTSQYF
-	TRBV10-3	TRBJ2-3	CAITIQGLSTDTQYF
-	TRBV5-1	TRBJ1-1	CASSLRTNTEAFF
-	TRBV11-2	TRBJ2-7	CASSFIRDEQYF
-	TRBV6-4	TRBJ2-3	CASSRTSGGTDTQYF
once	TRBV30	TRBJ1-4	CAWSGLTGLTNEKLFF
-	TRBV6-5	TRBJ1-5	CASTWTVNQPQHF
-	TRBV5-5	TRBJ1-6	CASSYSPTGLNSPLHF
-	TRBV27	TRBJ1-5	CARRPGQGAWSNQPQHF
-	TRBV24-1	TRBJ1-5	CATSGGGIGVQPQHF
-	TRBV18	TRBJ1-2	CASSPSQGRDGYTF
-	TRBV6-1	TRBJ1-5	CASSASGQIINQPQHF
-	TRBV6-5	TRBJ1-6	CASSGQGSNSPLHF
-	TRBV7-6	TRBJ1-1	CASSLDLPSTEAFF
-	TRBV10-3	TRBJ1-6	CAISELGQGYSPLHF
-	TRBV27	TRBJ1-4	CASSLSGSNEKLFF
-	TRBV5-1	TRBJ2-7	CASSITGEQYF
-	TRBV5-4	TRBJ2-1	CASSLAPSSYNEQFF
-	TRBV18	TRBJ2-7	CASSRQGDEQYF
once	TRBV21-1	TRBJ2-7	CASSKDQRAGTGLSYEQYF
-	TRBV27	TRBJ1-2	CASSPRGSNYGYTF
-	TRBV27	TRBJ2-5	CASSPEVGGSETQYF
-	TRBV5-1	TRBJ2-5	CASSSLAGGSGGAQYF
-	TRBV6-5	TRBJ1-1	CASSYSQGMNTEAFF
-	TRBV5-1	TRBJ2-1	CASSFGPRAGNEQFF
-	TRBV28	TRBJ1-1	CASSLTGVRTEAFF
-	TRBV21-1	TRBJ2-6	CASSNATGTGLSGANVLTF
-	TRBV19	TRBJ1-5	CASSIGWGPQPQHF
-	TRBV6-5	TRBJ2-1	CASSYSAYGYNEQFF